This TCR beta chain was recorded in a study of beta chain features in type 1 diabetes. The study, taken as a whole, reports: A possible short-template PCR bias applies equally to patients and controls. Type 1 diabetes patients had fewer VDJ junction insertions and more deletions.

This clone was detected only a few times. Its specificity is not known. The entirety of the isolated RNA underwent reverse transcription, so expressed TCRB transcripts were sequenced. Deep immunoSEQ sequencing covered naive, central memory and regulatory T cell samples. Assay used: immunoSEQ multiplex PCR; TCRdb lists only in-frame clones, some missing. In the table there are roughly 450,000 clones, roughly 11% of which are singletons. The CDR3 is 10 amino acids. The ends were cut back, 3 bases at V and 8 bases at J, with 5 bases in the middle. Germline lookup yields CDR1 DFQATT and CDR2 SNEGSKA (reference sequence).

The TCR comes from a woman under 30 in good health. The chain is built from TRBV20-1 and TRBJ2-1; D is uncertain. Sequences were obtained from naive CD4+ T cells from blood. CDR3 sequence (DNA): TGCAGTGCTAGGAGTTATGAGCAGTTCTTC. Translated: CSARSYEQFF.